A single sample is the source of the 23 T cell receptor beta chains below, sequenced in a study of technical replicates of blood from a handful of donors. Profiling relied on immunoSEQ multiplex PCR, and the TCRdb table lists in-frame clones only, not all of them. The sample yields about 97,000 clones, 85% to 95% seen once. Sample: T cells isolated from PBMCs. These receptors originate from a human donor in good health.

The chain uses TRBV25-1 and TRBJ1-4; 8 nucleotides line up with TRBD1. Germline assignment: CDR1 MGHDK and CDR2 SYGVNS. This CDR3 has 11 amino acids. Trimming at V came to 3 bases and at J to 15 bases, leaving 3 bases not matched to a gene. The CDR3 spells CASSEDRAVFF. For the CDR3, the DNA is TGTGCCAGCAGTGAGGACAGGGCGGTGTTTTTT.

The rearrangement links TRBV18 to TRBJ2-7; TRBD2 agrees at 7 bases. This CDR3 region has 15 residues. In germline, CDR1 is KGHSH, CDR2 LQKENI. V was pared by 3 bases and J by 3 bases, with 8 bases of the junction left unmatched. The CDR3 bases are TGTGCCAGCTCACCGGGGGGGGAAATGGGCTACGAGCAGTACTTC. Residues: CASSPGGEMGYEQYF.

The rearrangement joins TRBV18 to TRBJ2-1; D possibly corresponds to TRBD2 (6 bases). Germline lookup yields CDR1 KGHSH and CDR2 LQKENI. V lost 6 bases and J lost 2, with 11 bases in between. The CDR3 is made up of 14 amino acids. The CDR3 DNA follows: TGTGCCAGCTCTCCCGGGGGAACCTACAATGAGCAGTTCTTC. This sequence encodes CASSPGGTYNEQFF.

This chain links TRBV7-3 with TRBJ2-3, with no clear D. The CDR3 runs 17 residues. Germline V gene data show CDR1 as SGHTA and CDR2 as FQGTGA. The V and J ends lost 3 bases and 4 bases respectively, with 20 bases between them. DNA of the CDR3: TGTGCCAGCAGCTTCGGTTTCCCCTTATTCACCGCAGATACGCAGTATTTT. Translated: CASSFGFPLFTADTQYF. The full variable domain, rest sourced from reference TRBV7-3 and TRBJ2-3, is GAGVSQTPSNKVTEKGKYVELRCDPISGHTALYWYRQSLGQGPEFLIYFQGTGAADDSGLPNDRFFAVRPEGSVSTLKIQRTERGDSAVYLCASSFGFPLFTADTQYFGPGTRLTVL.

The rearrangement uses TRBV10-3 and TRBJ2-3; 12 nucleotides agree with TRBD2. Germline CDR1 and CDR2: ENHRY and SYGVKD. The CDR3 consists of 14 residues. J gave up 4 bases and V 7 bases, and 3 bases lay outside the gene matches. CDR3 sequence reads: CAITTSGRSDTQYF. As DNA, the CDR3 is TGTGCCATCACGACTAGCGGGAGATCAGATACGCAGTATTTT.

V is TRBV29-1 and J is TRBJ2-5; D is unresolved. The CDR3 is 12 residues long. V gave up 1 base and J gave up 2 bases, with 5 bases separating them. Looked up from germline, CDR1 is SQVTM and CDR2 is ANQGSEA. CDR3 sequence reads: CSVEGQQETQYF. The CDR3 DNA follows: TGCAGCGTTGAAGGCCAGCAAGAGACCCAGTACTTC.

CDR3 DNA sequence: TGTGCCTTGTTTGACAGGGTCTACGAGCAGTACTTC. Translating it yields CALFDRVYEQYF. The chain joins TRBV2 to TRBJ2-7; 7 bases map to TRBD1. Germline-derived CDR1 and CDR2 are SNHLY and FYNNEI. The CDR3 covers 12 residues. The ends lost 11 bases at V and 3 bases at J; junction bases unmatched: 7.

The chain combines TRBV6-1 with TRBJ2-2, with D unresolved. This CDR3 has 16 amino acids. The germline V gene has CDR1 MNHNS and CDR2 SASEGT. V gave up 0 bases and J gave up 0 bases, with 8 bases separating them. In DNA, the CDR3 is TGTGCCAGCAGTGAAGCGCGCATTTCGAACACCGGGGAGCTGTTTTTT. Translation: CASSEARISNTGELFF.

The chain recombines TRBV5-6 with TRBJ2-7; TRBD2 matches at 8 bases. The V gene end was trimmed by 4 bases and the J gene end by 4 bases; junction bases not matched to a gene: 4. This CDR3 is 13 amino acids long. The germline CDR1 and CDR2 sequences are SGHDT and YYEEEE. CDR3 bases: TGTGCCAGCAGCCCTGGACTAGCTTACGAGCAGTACTTC. Translation: CASSPGLAYEQYF.

This sequence joins TRBV5-1 and TRBJ2-7; 10 nucleotides match TRBD2. V shed 3 bases, J shed 1 base, and the junction held 7 bases outside the gene matches. In germline, CDR1 is SGHRS, CDR2 YFSETQ. The CDR3 has 16 amino acids. CDR3 loop: CASSSKTSGPSYEQYF. As DNA, the CDR3 is TGCGCCAGCAGCTCGAAGACTAGCGGGCCTTCCTACGAGCAGTACTTC.

V gene TRBV6-5 combines with J gene TRBJ1-5; D remains unclear. This CDR3 has 15 amino acids. The V end lost 9 bases, the J end lost 1 base, and 16 bases lay between the germline ends. Germline-derived CDR1 and CDR2 are MNHEY and SVGAGI. The CDR3 DNA reads as TGTGCCAGTAGTGGGAGCTTTCTCAGCAATCAGCCCCAGCATTTT. Protein sequence: CASSGSFLSNQPQHF.

The chain links TRBV7-3 to TRBJ2-3, with TRBD1 matching 7 bases. The CDR3 extends over 15 amino acids. The V gene's germline CDR1 is SGHTA and CDR2 FQGTGA. J gave up 2 bases and V 5 bases, and 7 bases lay outside the gene matches. The CDR3: CASSTDRTSTDTQYF. CDR3 sequence (DNA): TGTGCCAGCAGCACGGACAGGACTTCCACAGATACGCAGTATTTT.

The rearrangement links TRBV9 to TRBJ2-7; D is unclear. Trimming pared 2 bases from V and 0 bases from J, leaving 12 bases between. The CDR3 loop spans 15 amino acids. The germline V gene has CDR1 SGDLS and CDR2 YYNGEE. The CDR3 loop reads CASSVAPTGSYEQYF. DNA for the CDR3: TGTGCCAGCAGCGTCGCCCCTACGGGCTCCTACGAGCAGTACTTC.

The V and J genes are TRBV2 and TRBJ1-1; D is unresolved. The CDR3 is made up of 12 amino acids. Germline CDR1 is SNHLY and CDR2 is FYNNEI. Trimming took 10 bases from V and 1 from J, leaving 10 bases between them. CDR3 nucleotides: TGTGCCACCCTAGTAGGGAACACTGAAGCTTTCTTT. Its protein is CATLVGNTEAFF.

The V and J genes are TRBV11-2 and TRBJ1-4, with a tentative D call TRBD1 (5 bases). The CDR3 sequence is 14 residues long. The germline V gene encodes CDR1 SGHAT and CDR2 FQNNGV. The V end lost 5 bases, the J end lost 8 bases, and 15 bases lay between the germline ends. The CDR3 sequence: CASSPGGAREKLFF. The CDR3 region has the DNA TGTGCCAGCAGCCCAGGTGGGGCAAGGGAAAAACTGTTTTTT.

This clone was counted a single time. The CDR3: CASSPPASGFGEQFF. The CDR3 nucleotides are TGTGCCAGCTCACCACCGGCTAGCGGGTTTGGTGAGCAGTTCTTC. The chain combines TRBV18 with TRBJ2-1, with TRBD2 identical over 8 bases. Looked up from germline, CDR1 is KGHSH and CDR2 is LQKENI. This CDR3 has 15 amino acids. V lost 0 bases, J lost 9 bases, and 7 bases stayed unmatched.

CDR3 in DNA: TGTGCCAGCAGCAGATGGAGGAACACTGAAGCTTTCTTT. It translates to CASSRWRNTEAFF. V is TRBV11-2 and J is TRBJ1-1; D gene ambiguous. This CDR3 comprises 13 residues. V lost 5 bases and J 1 base, leaving 8 bases between the germline ends. Germline CDR1 is SGHAT and CDR2 is FQNNGV. The variable domain in full, with the rest retrieved from reference TRBV11-2 and TRBJ1-1, is EAGVAQSPRYKIIEKRQSVAFWCNPISGHATLYWYQQILGQGPKLLIQFQNNGVVDDSQLPKDRFSAERLKGVDSTLKIQPAKLEDSAVYLCASSRWRNTEAFFGQGTRLTVV.

This clone is a singleton in its sample. The chain has TRBV18 and TRBJ1-4; D might be TRBD1 (6 bases). V lost 3 bases and J lost 5, with 22 bases in between. The CDR3 sequence is 18 residues long. The germline V gene has CDR1 KGHSH and CDR2 LQKENI. Here the CDR3 reads CASSPNPLSWQGNEKLFF. The CDR3 DNA is TGTGCCAGCTCACCCAACCCCCTATCGTGGCAGGGGAATGAAAAACTGTTTTTT.

The CDR3 is CASSPGDSAEAFF. CDR3 nucleotide sequence: TGTGCCAGCTCACCGGGGGACAGCGCTGAAGCTTTCTTT. The V gene is TRBV18, the J gene TRBJ1-1; 7 bases match TRBD1. With V trimmed by 3 bases and J by 6 bases, 4 bases remained unmatched. CDR3 length equals 13 residues. In germline, CDR1 is KGHSH, CDR2 LQKENI.

This chain uses TRBV2 with TRBJ2-1, with TRBD2 identical over 10 bases. Germline values: CDR1 SNHLY, CDR2 FYNNEI. The V segment lost 7 bases and the J segment 5 bases; nucleotides outside the gene matches: 8. The CDR3 spans 15 residues. In DNA form, the CDR3 reads TGTGCCAGCATAAGGGCTAGCGGGGGAAACAATGAGCAGTTCTTC. It yields the protein CASIRASGGNNEQFF.

The chain carries TRBV10-1 and TRBJ2-1; tentatively, D is TRBD1 (6 bases). Germline assignment: CDR1 WNHNN and CDR2 SYGVQD (reference sequence). The CDR3 loop spans 12 amino acids. V lost 11 bases and J lost 10, with 18 bases in between. The CDR3 loop reads CAAILGGREQFF. For the CDR3, the DNA is TGCGCCGCCATACTAGGGGGTAGGGAGCAGTTCTTC.

The V and J genes are TRBV5-6 and TRBJ1-3, with D possibly being TRBD1 (6 bases). This CDR3 is built from 15 residues. Germline V gives CDR1 SGHDT, CDR2 YYEEEE. V was trimmed by 0 bases and J by 4 bases, leaving 11 bases between them. The DNA for the CDR3 is TGTGCCAGCAGCTTGGATCCAGGGGTGGGAAACACCATATATTTT. Amino acid sequence: CASSLDPGVGNTIYF.

The CDR3 region has the DNA TGCGCCAGCAGTGAGTCCTGGGACAGGGAATTTGGAGATACGCAGTATTTT. Translated: CASSESWDREFGDTQYF. The chain joins TRBV10-2 to TRBJ2-3; 9 positions agree with TRBD1. This CDR3 is 17 amino acids long. Trimming removed 0 bases from V and 5 bases from J; junction bases left unmatched: 9. Germline V gene lookup returns CDR1 WSHSY and CDR2 SAAADI.